Presented here are 8 T cell receptor beta chains from one specimen sequenced in a study of cytomegalovirus exposure and HLA in healthy donors. Use of 60 Vbeta and 13 Jbeta primers characterized the PCR. The assay was immunoSEQ multiplex PCR, and TCRdb's table has in-frame clones only and misses some. The profile covers 60,000 to 65,000 clones, with 60% to 80% appearing a single time and under 30% taken by the ten largest. The sequencing input was PBMCs. Receptor source: a woman aged 40 to 49 in good health and CMV-seropositive.

The gene calls are TRBV7-4 and TRBJ1-5; TRBD1 matches 9 bases. CDR1 and CDR2 (germline): SGHVT, SQSDAQ. The CDR3 covers 14 residues. V shed 3 bases, J shed 5 bases, and the junction held 2 bases outside the gene matches. The CDR3 region has the DNA TGTGCCAGCAGCTTTAGGACAGGGGATCAGCCCCAGCATTTT. Residues: CASSFRTGDQPQHF.

V and J are TRBV6-5 and TRBJ2-7; perhaps TRBD1 as D (5 bases). CDR3 size: 15 residues. Germline V gene sequence: CDR1 MNHEY, CDR2 SVGAGI. Trimming removed 2 bases from V and 6 bases from J, with 17 bases in between. CDR3: CASSYPTVGRGEQYF. In DNA form, the CDR3 reads TGTGCCAGCAGTTACCCGACAGTTGGAAGAGGCGAGCAGTACTTC.

The gene calls are TRBV9 and TRBJ2-3; D gene uncertain. Looked up from germline, CDR1 is SGDLS and CDR2 is YYNGEE. Trimming removed 0 bases from V and 3 bases from J, with 5 bases in between. The CDR3 is made up of 13 amino acids. The CDR3 DNA follows: TGTGCCAGCAGCGTAGACGGGACAGATACGCAGTATTTT. It yields the protein CASSVDGTDTQYF.

The chain is built from TRBV5-6 and TRBJ1-3; TRBD1 aligns across 11 bases. CDR1 and CDR2 (germline): SGHDT, YYEEEE. The CDR3 has 17 amino acids. The trim removed 2 bases at V and 1 base at J, leaving 5 bases unmatched. This CDR3 is CASSFPDRGRSGNTIYF. CDR3 in DNA: TGTGCCAGCAGCTTTCCGGACAGGGGGCGATCTGGAAACACCATATATTTT.

V and J are TRBV9 and TRBJ2-1, with 9 bases matching TRBD1. V was pared by 4 bases and J by 1 base, with 3 bases of the junction left unmatched. This CDR3 has 15 residues. Germline CDR1 SGDLS, CDR2 YYNGEE. The CDR3 DNA reads TGTGCCAGCAGCTCCGACAGGGGGTCCTACAATGAGCAGTTCTTC. Its translation is CASSSDRGSYNEQFF.

The chain is built from TRBV5-1 and TRBJ2-7; a possible D gene is TRBD1 (6 bases). The V end was cut by 0 bases, the J end by 7 bases, with 14 bases between. The CDR3 extends over 14 amino acids. Per the germline V gene, CDR1 is SGHRS and CDR2 is YFSETQ. In nucleotides, the CDR3 is TGCGCCAGCAGCTTGGCAGGGGACACTATGGAGCAGTACTTC. Its protein is CASSLAGDTMEQYF.

V and J are TRBV7-2 and TRBJ2-1, with 11 bases fitting TRBD2. The V and J ends lost 5 bases and 9 bases, in that order; junction bases with no gene match: 6. This CDR3 has 14 residues. The germline V gene has CDR1 SGHTA and CDR2 FQGNSA. The DNA for the CDR3 is TGTGCCAGCAGCCGTAGCGGGGGGGCCGTTGAGCAGTTCTTC. It specifies CASSRSGGAVEQFF.

The chain combines TRBV10-3 with TRBJ1-2, with D perhaps matching TRBD1 (5 bases). In germline, CDR1 is ENHRY, CDR2 SYGVKD. Trimming removed 6 bases at V and 3 bases at J, with 11 bases between. The CDR3 runs to 13 residues. Here the CDR3 reads CAIRESGDYGYTF. Here the CDR3 DNA reads TGTGCCATCAGAGAATCGGGGGACTATGGCTACACCTTC.